This T cell receptor (beta chain) was recovered during a study of blood T cell repertoires in COVID-19. Sequenced by immunoSEQ multiplex PCR; TCRdb stores in-frame clones only, minus some. The data hold some 130,000 clones, with roughly 80% observed a single time. After removal of 3 bases from V and 12 bases from J, the junction contained 23 bases not matched to a gene. Germline CDR1 is KGHSH and CDR2 is LQKENI. The CDR3 sequence is 18 residues long. The chain employs TRBV18 and TRBJ2-1; 7 nucleotides line up with TRBD2. The TCR comes from a man aged 55 to 70 who had recovered from COVID-19. What was sequenced was peripheral blood. CDR3 sequence (DNA): TGTGCCAGCTCACCGGACAATTCGGGAGGTTTGGTCAAAATCTCGCAGTTCTTC. Protein sequence: CASSPDNSGGLVKISQFF.